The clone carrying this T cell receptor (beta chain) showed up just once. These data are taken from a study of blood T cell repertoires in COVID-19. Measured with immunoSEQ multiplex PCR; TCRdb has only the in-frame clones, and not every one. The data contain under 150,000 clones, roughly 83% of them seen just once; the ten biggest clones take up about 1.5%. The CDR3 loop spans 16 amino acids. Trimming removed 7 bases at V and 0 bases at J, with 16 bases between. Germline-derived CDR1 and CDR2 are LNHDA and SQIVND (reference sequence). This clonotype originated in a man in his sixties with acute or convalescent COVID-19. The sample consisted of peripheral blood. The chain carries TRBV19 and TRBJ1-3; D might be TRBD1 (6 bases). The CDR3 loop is CASIPTGPSSGNTIYF. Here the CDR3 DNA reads TGTGCCAGTATTCCCACAGGGCCGAGCTCTGGAAACACCATATATTTT. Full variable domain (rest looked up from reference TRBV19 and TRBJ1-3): DGGITQSPKYLFRKEGQNVTLSCEQNLNHDAMYWYRQDPGQGLRLIYYSQIVNDFQKGDIAEGYSVSREKKESFPLTVTSAQKNPTAFYLCASIPTGPSSGNTIYFGEGSWLTVV.